The 4 T cell receptor beta chains listed next were all sequenced from one sample in a study of CD8 T cells in Susac syndrome. The authors reverse transcribed roughly 0.5 to 1 ug RNA with random hexamers. From the immunoSEQ multiplex PCR reads, TCRdb called clonotypes with MiXCR, one entry per CDR3 protein. This sample yields about 150,000 distinct CDR3 sequences, of which 92% are seen a single time; under 0.085% belongs to the top ten. Material: CD4+ T cells from PBMCs. These receptors were taken from a human donor in good health.

DNA for the CDR3: TGCAGCGGGCAGACCTCTGGAAACACCATATATTTT. It is translated as CSGQTSGNTIYF. The V gene is TRBV29-1, the J gene TRBJ1-3, with D unresolved. Germline V gene lookup returns CDR1 SQVTM and CDR2 ANQGSEA. V was cut by 7 bases and J by 0 bases, with 7 bases left in between. This CDR3 contains 12 residues.

The chain is built from TRBV6-2 or TRBV6-3 and TRBJ1-5; D uncertain. CDR3 length: 15 residues. From germline, CDR1 is MNHEY and CDR2 SVGEGT. V gave up 4 bases and J gave up 2 bases, with 12 bases separating them. In DNA form, the CDR3 reads TGTGCCAGCAGTTTAGTGGAAAGGCGCAATCAGCCCCAGCATTTT. This encodes CASSLVERRNQPQHF.

This chain links TRBV4-2 with TRBJ2-7; possibly TRBD2 for D (5 bases). CDR3 length: 15 amino acids. The V and J ends lost 5 bases and 7 bases respectively, with 21 bases between them. Looked up from germline, CDR1 is LGHNA and CDR2 is YNFKEQ. The CDR3 sequence is CASSTSSVVAREQYF. In DNA, the CDR3 is TGTGCCAGCAGCACTAGTAGCGTGGTGGCGAGGGAGCAGTACTTC.

The rearrangement uses TRBV20-1 and TRBJ2-7, with 7 bases fitting TRBD2. The CDR3 extends over 14 amino acids. Germline V gene sequence: CDR1 DFQATT, CDR2 SNEGSKA (reference sequence). V shed 4 bases, J shed 2 bases, and the junction held 8 bases outside the gene matches. CDR3 in DNA: TGCAGTGCTACCGCTGAGCGGGGAACCTACGAGCAGTACTTC. It is translated as CSATAERGTYEQYF.